These 15 T cell receptor beta chains came from one sample sequenced in a study of regulatory T cells in long-lasting Graves disease. Time point given: persistent/refractory GD, antithyroid drugs over 5 years with positive TRAb. From RNA extracted from PBMCs, the TCR library was made. Building the TCR beta libraries relied on iRepertoire HTBI primers, and CDR3 regions underwent Arm-PCR. In TCRdb, the multiplex PCR reads were re-called with MiXCR into one record per CDR3 protein. The sample contains over 250,000 distinct CDR3 sequences, around 21% of which appear only once. The source material was peripheral blood mononuclear cells (PBMCs), sampled when the disease was refractory, from a patient treated with antithyroid drugs. The receptors stem from a female donor with Graves disease.

The chain recombines TRBV6-5 with TRBJ2-2; either TRBD1 or TRBD2 may supply D (5 bases each). V dropped 2 bases and J dropped 7 bases, with 11 bases sitting between them. The germline CDR1 and CDR2 sequences are MNHEY and SVGAGI. CDR3 length: 14 amino acids. The CDR3 loop is CASSYKGEIGELFF. In DNA form, the CDR3 reads TGTGCCAGCAGTTACAAAGGGGAGATCGGGGAGCTGTTTTTT.

The chain carries TRBV3-1 and TRBJ1-6, with D possibly matching TRBD1 (5 bases). CDR3 length equals 15 residues. The germline CDR1 and CDR2 sequences are LGHDT and YNNKEL (reference sequence). The V end lost 0 bases, the J end lost 16 bases, and 19 bases lay between the germline ends. CDR3 residues: CASSQDADSYGLLHF. CDR3 sequence (DNA): TGTGCCAGCAGCCAAGATGCTGACAGCTACGGTTTACTCCACTTT.

This clonotype came up many times. The chain is built from TRBV18 and TRBJ2-7, with D tentatively TRBD1 (6 bases). Trimming removed 5 bases from V and 6 bases from J, with 11 bases in between. Germline values: CDR1 KGHSH, CDR2 LQKENI. The CDR3 totals 12 residues. The CDR3 DNA reads as TGTGCCAGCTCAACGACAGGATTCGAGCAGTACTTC. This codes for CASSTTGFEQYF.

This clonotype occurred many times. This sequence joins TRBV2 and TRBJ2-7; a weak D match, TRBD2 (5 bases). Trimming cost V 2 bases and J 4 bases, with 15 bases left between them. Germline CDR1 SNHLY, CDR2 FYNNEI. The CDR3 contains 15 residues. The DNA for the CDR3 is TGTGCCAGCAGTGAACGAGGACGGGGAGAATACGAGCAGTACTTC. This gives the protein CASSERGRGEYEQYF.

V and J are TRBV9 and TRBJ2-2; D is unclear. Germline V lookup: CDR1 SGDLS, CDR2 YYNGEE. The CDR3 covers 11 residues. Trimming pared 0 bases from V and 7 bases from J, leaving 1 base between. CDR3 amino acids: CASSVGGELFF. The DNA of the CDR3 is TGTGCCAGCAGCGTAGGCGGGGAGCTGTTTTTT.

The chain couples TRBV7-9 to TRBJ1-2; perhaps TRBD1 as D (5 bases). The CDR3 is made up of 14 amino acids. Germline V gene sequence: CDR1 SEHNR, CDR2 FQNEAQ (reference sequence). Trimming stripped 3 bases from V and 4 bases from J, with 12 bases between. Here the CDR3 DNA reads TGTGCCAGCAGCTTCCCCGGTGACAGCTATGGCTACACCTTC. This codes for CASSFPGDSYGYTF.

The chain couples TRBV7-9 to TRBJ2-2; no clear D gene. V was shortened by 7 bases and J by 1 base, with 13 bases between the two germline ends. Germline-derived CDR1 and CDR2 are SEHNR and FQNEAQ (reference sequence). The CDR3 sequence is 15 residues long. For the CDR3, the DNA is TGTGCCAGCATTCCCCAAGGCGAGAACACCGGGGAGCTGTTTTTT. This codes for CASIPQGENTGELFF.

The V gene is TRBV6-5, the J gene TRBJ2-2, with D maybe TRBD2 (6 bases). Germline loops: CDR1 MNHEY, CDR2 SVGAGI. The CDR3 has 16 residues. V gave up 2 bases and J gave up 0 bases, with 10 bases separating them. CDR3 sequence reads: CASSYGGLPNTGELFF. The CDR3 bases are TGTGCCAGCAGTTACGGGGGACTCCCGAACACCGGGGAGCTGTTTTTT.

This clonotype came up a few times. CDR3 DNA: TGTGCCTGGAGTGGGGTGCGGGGCAAGGAGCAGTACTTC. Amino acids: CAWSGVRGKEQYF. This chain uses TRBV30 with TRBJ2-7, with D possibly TRBD2 on 6 matching bases. V dropped 1 base and J dropped 7 bases, with 14 bases sitting between them. CDR3 length: 13 amino acids. Germline CDR1 GTSNPN, CDR2 SVGIG (reference sequence).

This clonotype showed up many times. V and J are TRBV6-5 and TRBJ2-7, with D tentatively TRBD2 (7 bases). The CDR3 loop spans 15 amino acids. Per the germline V gene, CDR1 is MNHEY and CDR2 is SVGAGI. Trimming pared 2 bases from V and 2 bases from J, leaving 13 bases between. CDR3 nucleotides: TGTGCCAGCAGTTACCGAGGGGGGGGCCCCTACGAGCAGTACTTC. Its translation: CASSYRGGGPYEQYF.

Many counts were recorded for this clonotype. The CDR3 here is CASSSPGTGAYEQYF. For the CDR3, the DNA is TGTGCCAGCAGTTCCCCCGGGACAGGGGCCTACGAGCAGTACTTC. The chain links TRBV28 to TRBJ2-7; TRBD1 matches at 10 bases. The trim removed 4 bases at V and 2 bases at J, leaving 5 bases unmatched. This CDR3 spans 15 amino acids. Germline V gene data show CDR1 as MDHEN and CDR2 as SYDVKM.

Only a few counts were recorded for this clonotype. The CDR3 spells CASRLELVNTEAFF. The CDR3 nucleotides read TGTGCCAGCAGACTTGAGCTGGTGAACACTGAAGCTTTCTTT. The chain uses TRBV7-9 and TRBJ1-1, with no clear D. Deletions cut 6 bases from V and 0 bases from J, with 11 bases between. The CDR3 is made up of 14 amino acids. Germline assignment: CDR1 SEHNR and CDR2 FQNEAQ (reference sequence). The variable domain in full, completed from reference TRBV7-9 and TRBJ1-1, reads DTGVSQNPRHKITKRGQNVTFRCDPISEHNRLYWYRQTLGQGPEFLTYFQNEAQLEKSRLLSDRFSAERPKGSFSTLEIQRTEQGDSAMYLCASRLELVNTEAFFGQGTRLTVV.

Comment on this clonotype: Mismatch with germline at one junction end may stem from a read error. The CDR3 loop reads CASTTSGSFNEQFF. CDR3 sequence (DNA): TGTGCCAGCACGACTAGCGGGTCCTTCAATGAGCAGTTCTTC. The chain employs TRBV18 and TRBJ2-1; TRBD2 aligns across 10 bases. The CDR3 has 14 amino acids. Germline lookup yields CDR1 KGHSH and CDR2 LQKENI.

The J gene is TRBJ2-7, the V gene TRBV19, with D unresolved. The germline gives CDR1 LNHDA, CDR2 SQIVND (reference sequence). With 6 bases removed from V and 2 bases from J, the gap between germline ends came to 17 bases. The CDR3 is made up of 15 amino acids. The CDR3 region is CASSKTSGPAYEQYF. CDR3 in DNA: TGTGCCAGTAGCAAGACGTCCGGACCAGCCTACGAGCAGTACTTC.

This clonotype has a count of ten or more. This sequence joins TRBV12-3 or TRBV12-4 and TRBJ2-7; tentatively, D is TRBD2 (6 bases). V lost 5 bases and J lost 2, with 10 bases in between. CDR3 length: 13 amino acids. CDR3 bases: TGTGCCAGCAGTCCGGGAGACGCCTACGAGCAGTACTTC. It yields the protein CASSPGDAYEQYF.